The rows below give T cell receptor beta chains drawn from one sample of a study of blood T cells in healthy people across ages. Using its own MiXCR run on the 5' RACE reads, TCRdb lists one record per CDR3 protein. This sample has around 900,000 distinct CDR3 sequences, with roughly 47% found just once. What was sequenced was blood. The receptors stem from an older woman in good health. Both conserved end residues are part of each CDR3. The D gene is left open where the match is weak. Where a row states a size, it is once, few, many or the class of an expanded clone; other rows omit it.

D: .
J: TRBJ2-1
V: TRBV5-6
size: .
CDR3: CASSSGKIYHEQFF
DNA: TGTGCCAGCAGCTCGGGTAAAATTTATCATGAGCAGTTCTTC

D: .
J: TRBJ2-5
V: TRBV6-6
size: .
CDR3: CASSVLRVIPNEQYF
DNA: TGTGCCAGCAGTGTGTTGAGGGTCATTCCCAATGAGCAGTACTTC

D: .
J: TRBJ2-3
V: TRBV7-7
size: few
CDR3: CASSSGTGTDTQYF
DNA: TGTGCCAGCAGCTCCGGCACGGGCACAGATACGCAGTATTTT

D: .
J: TRBJ2-7
V: TRBV28
size: .
CDR3: CASSQRRGEQYF
DNA: TGTGCCAGCAGTCAACGGAGGGGCGAGCAGTACTTC

D: .
J: TRBJ2-5
V: TRBV5-1
size: few
CDR3: CASSKVRLPQETQYF
DNA: TGCGCCAGCAGCAAAGTCCGACTACCCCAAGAGACCCAGTACTTC

D: .
J: TRBJ2-7
V: TRBV27
size: .
CDR3: CASSVSVGPYEQYF
DNA: TGTGCCAGCAGTGTTTCCGTGGGCCCCTACGAGCAGTACTTC

D: .
J: TRBJ2-7
V: TRBV15
size: few
CDR3: CATSRDRGISDEQYF
DNA: TGTGCCACCAGCAGAGATCGGGGAATTAGCGACGAGCAGTACTTC

D: .
J: TRBJ2-1
V: TRBV9
size: .
CDR3: CASSVEGGEQFF
DNA: TGTGCCAGCAGCGTAGAGGGGGGTGAGCAGTTCTTC

D: .
J: TRBJ2-5
V: TRBV2
size: .
CDR3: CASSEASDSSAQYF
DNA: TGTGCCAGCAGTGAGGCTAGTGACTCTTCGGCCCAGTACTTC

D: .
J: TRBJ2-7
V: TRBV20-1
size: .
CDR3: CSAGDGNYEQYF
DNA: TGCAGTGCTGGGGACGGAAACTACGAGCAGTACTTC

D: .
J: TRBJ2-1
V: TRBV2
size: .
CDR3: CVSLGRGSYNEQFF
DNA: TGTGTCAGCTTGGGGCGGGGATCCTACAATGAGCAGTTCTTC

D: .
J: TRBJ2-5
V: TRBV28
size: .
CDR3: CASSPVIRGETQYF
DNA: TGTGCCAGCAGTCCTGTAATCCGGGGCGAGACCCAGTACTTC

D: TRBD2
J: TRBJ2-5
V: TRBV29-1
size: .
CDR3: CSVQAGGQEAQYF
DNA: TGCAGCGTCCAAGCGGGAGGGCAAGAGGCCCAGTACTTC

D: .
J: TRBJ1-4
V: TRBV5-1
size: once
CDR3: CASSFMRADNEKLFF
DNA: TGCGCCAGCAGCTTCATGAGGGCTGATAATGAAAAACTGTTTTTT

D: TRBD2
J: TRBJ2-3
V: TRBV24-1
size: .
CDR3: CATSPRTSGSTDTQYF
DNA: TGTGCCACCAGTCCGAGGACTAGCGGAAGCACAGATACGCAGTATTTT

D: .
J: TRBJ2-7
V: TRBV20-1
size: .
CDR3: CSAQGHYEQYF
DNA: TGCAGTGCTCAAGGGCACTACGAGCAGTACTTC

D: .
J: TRBJ2-7
V: TRBV7-2
size: .
CDR3: CASSLNPGPVQYF
DNA: TGTGCCAGCAGCCTCAATCCGGGGCCGGTGCAGTACTTC

D: TRBD2
J: TRBJ2-1
V: TRBV6-2/TRBV6-3
size: few
CDR3: CASKDGRFYNEQFF
DNA: TGTGCCAGCAAGGACGGGAGGTTCTACAATGAGCAGTTCTTC

D: TRBD2
J: TRBJ2-7
V: TRBV7-8
size: .
CDR3: CASGGDGAVRSYEQYF
DNA: TGTGCCAGCGGGGGGGATGGAGCGGTGCGCTCCTACGAGCAGTACTTC

D: .
J: TRBJ2-3
V: TRBV7-3
size: few
CDR3: CASRQQGLDTQYF
DNA: TGTGCCAGCAGACAACAGGGTTTAGATACGCAGTATTTT

D: TRBD1
J: TRBJ2-7
V: TRBV7-9
size: few
CDR3: CASIHRTGTEQYF
DNA: TGTGCCAGCATCCATCGGACAGGGACCGAGCAGTACTTC

D: .
J: TRBJ2-6
V: TRBV20-1
size: many
CDR3: CSASKLLGAVDNSGANVLTF
DNA: TGCAGTGCTAGTAAACTTCTCGGGGCAGTCGATAACTCTGGGGCCAACGTCCTGACTTTC

D: .
J: TRBJ2-1
V: TRBV7-2
size: .
CDR3: CASSLDPATVLQFF
DNA: TGTGCCAGCAGCTTAGATCCGGCTACCGTTTTGCAGTTCTTC

D: .
J: TRBJ2-1
V: TRBV3-1
size: .
CDR3: CASRKSGRTSSSYNEQFF
DNA: TGTGCCAGCAGAAAAAGCGGTCGGACTTCGAGCTCCTACAATGAGCAGTTCTTC

D: .
J: TRBJ2-3
V: TRBV20-1
size: .
CDR3: CSAPPQGWDTQYF
DNA: TGCAGTGCCCCACCCCAGGGGTGGGATACGCAGTATTTT

D: TRBD1
J: TRBJ2-1
V: TRBV5-1
size: .
CDR3: CASSRGGGQGYNEQFF
DNA: TGCGCCAGCAGCAGGGGCGGCGGACAGGGGTACAATGAGCAGTTCTTC

D: .
J: TRBJ2-6
V: TRBV15
size: few
CDR3: CATSRDLGGANVLTF
DNA: TGTGCCACCAGCAGAGATTTAGGTGGGGCCAACGTCCTGACTTTC

D: .
J: TRBJ2-1
V: TRBV7-2
size: few
CDR3: CASSQTVGEQFF
DNA: TGTGCCAGCAGCCAGACAGTCGGCGAGCAGTTCTTC

D: .
J: TRBJ1-2
V: TRBV12-3/TRBV12-4
size: few
CDR3: CASSLWGINYGYTF
DNA: TGTGCCAGCAGTTTATGGGGAATTAACTATGGCTACACCTTC

D: .
J: TRBJ2-3
V: TRBV9
size: .
CDR3: CASSTRGRTTQYF
DNA: TGTGCCAGCAGCACCCGAGGGAGGACTACGCAGTATTTT

D: .
J: TRBJ2-7
V: TRBV7-2
size: few
CDR3: CASSLAPAIVEQYF
DNA: TGTGCCAGCAGCTTAGCGCCGGCGATCGTCGAGCAGTACTTC